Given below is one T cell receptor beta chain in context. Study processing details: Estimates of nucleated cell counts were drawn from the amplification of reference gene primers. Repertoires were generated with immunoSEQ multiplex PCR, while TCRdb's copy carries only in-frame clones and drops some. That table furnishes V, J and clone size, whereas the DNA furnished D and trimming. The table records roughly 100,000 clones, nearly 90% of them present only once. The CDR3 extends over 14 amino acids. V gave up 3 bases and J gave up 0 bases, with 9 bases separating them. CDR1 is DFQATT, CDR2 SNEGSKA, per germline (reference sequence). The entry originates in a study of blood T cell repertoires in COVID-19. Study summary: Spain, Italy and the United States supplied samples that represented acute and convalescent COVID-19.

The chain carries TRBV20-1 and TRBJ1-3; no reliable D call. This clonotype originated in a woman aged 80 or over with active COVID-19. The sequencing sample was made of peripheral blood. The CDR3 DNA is TGCAGTGCTAGTAGACACCGCTCTGGAAACACCATATATTTT. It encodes CSASRHRSGNTIYF.